This T cell receptor beta chain was profiled in a study of T cells in tuberculosis. The wider study: The T cells targeted glucose monomycolate, a mycobacterial lipid, via CD1B. Findings of the study overall: Active tuberculosis alpha repertoires lay closer to GMM-specific TCRs than controls'. A GMM-specific repertoire classifier reached just under 90% accuracy, AUROC 0.7 to 0.9.

Sequenced by immunoSEQ multiplex PCR; TCRdb stores in-frame clones only, minus some. This table holds fewer than 45,000 clones, over 90% found once. With regard to this clone: The antigen is unknown.

Each clinical donor contributed on average approximately 100,000 T cells from unsorted cryopreserved PBMC. The sample comprised PBMCs. The receptor was isolated from a donor aged 10 to 29 with latent tuberculosis or without tuberculosis infection.

Here the CDR3 reads CASSWGAGSEGYTF. CDR3 DNA: TGCGCCAGCAGCTGGGGCGCCGGATCGGAGGGCTACACCTTC. The gene calls are TRBV5-1 and TRBJ1-2, with D tentatively TRBD1 (5 bases). Germline CDR1 and CDR2: SGHRS and YFSETQ. CDR3 length: 14 amino acids. Trimming stripped 3 bases from V and 8 bases from J, with 17 bases between.